This TCR beta chain was profiled in a study of T cell responses to AZD1222 COVID-19 vaccine. Assay used: immunoSEQ multiplex PCR; TCRdb lists only in-frame clones, some missing. The top ten clones hold 5% to 6% of a sample with roughly 87,000 clones, 89% of them seen once. The CDR3 sequence is 14 residues long. Germline lookup yields CDR1 SGHTA and CDR2 FQGTGA. Trimming left V 0 bases short and J 5 bases short, with 8 bases between. This clone has a single count. This chain links TRBV7-3 with TRBJ2-1, with D hard to call. The source is an adult who received the AZD1222 COVID-19 vaccine. Sequences were derived from peripheral blood, sampled 28 days after the second AZD1222 dose. The CDR3 is CASSLTHTHNEQFF. CDR3 DNA sequence: TGTGCCAGCAGCTTAACCCACACCCACAATGAGCAGTTCTTC.